The source of this T cell receptor beta chain is a study of OX40 agonist ivuxolimab in advanced cancers. As for the study in general: Patients received the agonistic anti-OX40 (CD134) antibody ivuxolimab. There were three patients with partial responses, one having hepatocellular carcinoma and two cutaneous melanoma. Findings of the study overall: With doses of 0.1-3.0 mg/kg, partial responders showed among the lowest clonal expansion. Mean expanded clone counts were higher in CD8+ than CD4+ T cells.

On this clone itself: Its antigen is still unknown.

Sequenced by immunoSEQ multiplex PCR; TCRdb stores in-frame clones only, minus some. Of 65,000 to 95,000 clones listed, 80% to 90% were seen once; the top ten hold approximately 0.76%. The CDR3 length is 11 residues. V lost 3 bases and J 7 bases, leaving 10 bases between the germline ends. Germline V gene data show CDR1 as DFQATT and CDR2 as SNEGSKA (reference sequence). The chain is built from TRBV20-1 and TRBJ2-7; no definite D call. The sample consisted of CD4+ or CD8+ T cells sorted from blood, taken in a trial of the OX40 agonist ivuxolimab. This TCR was recovered from an adult with an advanced solid tumor such as melanoma, head and neck, liver or kidney cancer. The CDR3 reads CSARVGWEQYF. DNA for the CDR3: TGCAGTGCTAGGGTCGGGTGGGAGCAGTACTTC.